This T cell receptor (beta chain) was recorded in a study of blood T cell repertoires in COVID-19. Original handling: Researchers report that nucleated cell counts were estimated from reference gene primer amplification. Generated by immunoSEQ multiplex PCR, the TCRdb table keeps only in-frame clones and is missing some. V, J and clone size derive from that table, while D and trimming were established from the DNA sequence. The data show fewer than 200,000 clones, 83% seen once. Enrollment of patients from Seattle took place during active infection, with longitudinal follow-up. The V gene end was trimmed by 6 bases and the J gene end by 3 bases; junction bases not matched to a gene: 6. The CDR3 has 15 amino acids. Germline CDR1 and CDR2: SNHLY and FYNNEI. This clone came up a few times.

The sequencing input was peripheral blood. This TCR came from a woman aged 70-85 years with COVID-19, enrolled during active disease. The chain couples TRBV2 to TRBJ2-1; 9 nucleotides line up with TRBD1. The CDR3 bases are TGTGCCAGCAGGGCCGGGACAGGGAACTACAATGAGCAGTTCTTC. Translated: CASRAGTGNYNEQFF.